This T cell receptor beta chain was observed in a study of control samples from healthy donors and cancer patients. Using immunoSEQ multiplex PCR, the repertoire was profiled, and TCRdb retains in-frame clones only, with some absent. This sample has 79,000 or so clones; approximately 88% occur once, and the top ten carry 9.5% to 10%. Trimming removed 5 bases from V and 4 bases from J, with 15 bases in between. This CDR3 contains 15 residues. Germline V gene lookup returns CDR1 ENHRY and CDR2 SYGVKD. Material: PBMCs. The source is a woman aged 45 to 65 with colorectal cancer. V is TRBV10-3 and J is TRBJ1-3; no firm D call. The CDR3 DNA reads TGTGCCATCAGTTCCGGGGTCTCGGTCGGAAACACCATATATTTT. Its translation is CAISSGVSVGNTIYF.